The rows below give T cell receptor beta chains drawn from one sample of a study of blood T cell repertoires in COVID-19. The data were produced by immunoSEQ multiplex PCR, yet TCRdb's version contains in-frame clones alone and is incomplete. This table holds over 90,000 clones, roughly 80% found once. Sequencing was done on a sample of peripheral blood. These receptor sequences come from a man of 80 years or more with active or convalescent COVID-19. Both conserved end residues are part of each CDR3. The D gene is left open where the match is weak. Size is stated for part of the rows, as once, few or many counts, or as a class when the clone is expanded.

d_call clone_size j_call v_call cdr3_nt cdr3_aa
TRBD2 NA TRBJ2-7 TRBV19 TGTGCCAGTAGTAGGGGGGGGATCAACGAGCAGTACTTC CASSRGGINEQYF
NA once TRBJ1-6 TRBV7-2 TGTGCCAGCAGCTTAGGACCTCTTACGGGCTCCTATAATTCACCCCTCCACTTT CASSLGPLTGSYNSPLHF
TRBD1 NA TRBJ2-2 TRBV30 TGTGCCTGGAGTGTACCTGGGACAGGGGACACCGGGGAGCTGTTTTTT CAWSVPGTGDTGELFF
TRBD1 NA TRBJ2-7 TRBV27 TGTGCCAGCAGTCCCGCCGGGACAGGGGGCTACGAGCAGTACTTC CASSPAGTGGYEQYF
TRBD1 few TRBJ2-7 TRBV15 TGTGCCACCAGCACCGCCATGGACAGGGGGCCCTCCTACGAGCAGTACTTC CATSTAMDRGPSYEQYF
TRBD2 NA TRBJ2-7 TRBV7-2 TGTGCCAGCAGTACCGGACTAGCGGGGTACTCCTACGAGCAGTACTTC CASSTGLAGYSYEQYF
NA NA TRBJ1-2 TRBV7-8 TGTGCCAGCAGCTTAGCAGGGGTAAACTATGGCTACACCTTC CASSLAGVNYGYTF
TRBD1 NA TRBJ2-5 TRBV6-5 TGTGCCAGCAGTTATTCCTACAGGGGGTACCAAGAGACCCAGTACTTC CASSYSYRGYQETQYF
TRBD1 NA TRBJ2-3 TRBV24-1 TGTGCCACCAGTGGAAGGACAGGGGTTTCTCCTGGCAAGTATTTT CATSGRTGVSPGKYF
TRBD2 NA TRBJ2-2 TRBV29-1 TGCAGCGTCACATCGGCTAGCGGGGGGGCCCGGGGCACCGGGGAGCTGTTTTTT CSVTSASGGARGTGELFF
NA NA TRBJ2-3 TRBV9 TGTGCCAGCAGCGTAGGCCGGTCTTTTCTTACAGATACGCAGTATTTT CASSVGRSFLTDTQYF
TRBD2 once TRBJ2-1 TRBV3-1/TRBV3-2 TGTGCCAGCAGCCAAGTCTCCAGCGGGGGGAAAAATGAGCAGTTCTTC CASSQVSSGGKNEQFF
NA NA TRBJ2-1 TRBV24-1 TGTGCCACCAGTGATTTCAGGGGTGAGCAGTTCTTC CATSDFRGEQFF
TRBD2 NA TRBJ2-1 TRBV15 TGTGCCACCAGCAGTTATAATAGCGGGGGCCGCTACAATGAGCAGTTCTTC CATSSYNSGGRYNEQFF
NA NA TRBJ2-6 TRBV5-8 TGTGCCAGCAGCTTGGATGGCAGGGTCAGTAGTGGGGCCAACGTCCTGACTTTC CASSLDGRVSSGANVLTF
NA NA TRBJ2-7 TRBV19 TGTGCCAGTAGTCCCCGGAGCGGCGGGTTTCTTGGCTACGAGCAGTACTTC CASSPRSGGFLGYEQYF
TRBD2 NA TRBJ2-2 TRBV7-8 TGTGCCAGCAGCATAGCGGGGGGGAACACCGGGGAGCTGTTTTTT CASSIAGGNTGELFF
TRBD2 once TRBJ2-3 TRBV6-2/TRBV6-3 TGTGCCAGCAGTTACCCAACCGGCGGGACTACTGGCACAGATACGCAGTATTTT CASSYPTGGTTGTDTQYF
TRBD1 NA TRBJ1-2 TRBV7-2 TGTGCCAGCAGCTTAGATGGGACAGGGTTATCCTATGGCTACACCTTC CASSLDGTGLSYGYTF
TRBD2 NA TRBJ2-5 TRBV9 TGTGCCAGCAGCGTATCCGGGGGGACTTACCAAGAGACCCAGTACTTC CASSVSGGTYQETQYF
NA NA TRBJ2-2 TRBV7-2 TGTGCCAGCAGCTATGGGTTTCGGGCCGGGGAGCTGTTTTTT CASSYGFRAGELFF
NA NA TRBJ1-1 TRBV20-1 TGCAGTGGACGAGGGCCCACTGAAGCTTTCTTT CSGRGPTEAFF
TRBD1 NA TRBJ1-1 TRBV14 TGTGCCAGCAGTCAGGAGGGACAGGGAAACGCTGAAGCTTTCTTT CASSQEGQGNAEAFF
NA NA TRBJ1-6 TRBV19 TGTGCCAGTAGTGTCGGCAGGGGTGGAAATTCACCCCTCCACTTT CASSVGRGGNSPLHF
NA NA TRBJ1-3 TRBV2 TGTGCCAGCAGTGGCCAGGGGAGCTCTGGAAACACCATATATTTT CASSGQGSSGNTIYF
NA once TRBJ2-7 TRBV5-4 TGTGCCAGCAGCTTGGTGGGTTTGGGGCGAACCACCTACGAGCAGTACTTC CASSLVGLGRTTYEQYF